This paragraph covers one TCR beta chain sequence. Its antigen remains unknown. This entry belongs to a study of cytomegalovirus exposure and HLA in healthy donors. Regarding the study as a whole: Later examination showed HLA-associated TCR beta chains had greater clonal expansion than equally common others. While the bulk of TCR sequences proved rare, some public TCRs turned up in many donors.

Primers: 60 Vbeta forward and 13 Jbeta reverse. In the authors' workflow: Unique TCR beta chains numbered roughly 80 million in a later analysis, with roughly 11 million shared. Sequencing was performed with immunoSEQ multiplex PCR; in TCRdb, only in-frame clones are kept and a portion is missing. V, J and clone size are taken as reported in that table, and D and trimming were inferred from the DNA itself. The data hold around 160,000 clones, with 80% observed a single time. Germline V gene sequence: CDR1 MNHEY, CDR2 SMNVEV (reference sequence). Between the trimmed V and J ends, which lost 6 bases and 0 bases, there was a span of 11 bases. The CDR3 contains 14 residues.

What was sequenced was PBMCs. The clonotype was recovered from a man between 18 and 29 years old in good health and CMV-seropositive. The rearrangement links TRBV27 to TRBJ1-1, with D maybe TRBD1 (6 bases). DNA of the CDR3: TGTGCCAGCAGGGACAGCCCCATGAACACTGAAGCTTTCTTT. Translating gives CASRDSPMNTEAFF.